Presented here are 12 T cell receptor beta chains from one specimen sequenced in a study of cytomegalovirus exposure and HLA in healthy donors. This PCR relied on a set of 60 Vbeta primers and 13 Jbeta primers. Profiled with immunoSEQ multiplex PCR; TCRdb holds only in-frame clones, not every one. This repertoire shows some 150,000 clones, around four fifths found once; its top ten account for around 3%. The sample comprised PBMCs. Receptor source: a female donor in good health and CMV-seronegative.

The rearrangement links TRBV30 to TRBJ1-6, with D tentatively TRBD1 (6 bases). This CDR3 has 12 amino acids. The V end was cut by 8 bases, the J end by 7 bases, with 12 bases between. The germline V gene encodes CDR1 GTSNPN and CDR2 SVGIG (reference sequence). The CDR3 DNA follows: TGTGCCCGAGGGAGGGGGAATTCACCCCTCCACTTT. Protein sequence: CARGRGNSPLHF.

V usage is TRBV4-1 and J usage is TRBJ1-4, with 10 bases that match TRBD1. The CDR3 extends over 15 amino acids. Germline V gene sequence: CDR1 MGHRA, CDR2 YSYEKL. The V and J ends lost 4 bases and 7 bases, in that order; junction bases with no gene match: 6. In nucleotides, the CDR3 is TGCGCCAGCAGCCCCTGGACAGGGGGTGCTGAAAAACTGTTTTTT. Its protein is CASSPWTGGAEKLFF.

The CDR3 loop is CASSPRIVADISGANVLTF. The CDR3 bases are TGTGCCAGCTCACCTCGGATCGTTGCCGACATCTCTGGGGCCAACGTCCTGACTTTC. This rearrangement joins TRBV18 to TRBJ2-6; D is ambiguous. The V end was cut by 3 bases, the J end by 0 bases, with 18 bases between. The CDR3 is 19 residues long. Germline V gene lookup returns CDR1 KGHSH and CDR2 LQKENI.

The rearrangement links TRBV5-1 to TRBJ1-1, with 11 bases identical to TRBD1. This CDR3 region has 15 residues. Germline trimming cut 4 bases from V and 1 base from J; bases unmatched to any gene: 3. Germline V CDR1 and CDR2: SGHRS, YFSETQ. In DNA form, the CDR3 reads TGCGCCAGCAGCCCCGGACAGGGGGCGAACACTGAAGCTTTCTTT. This codes for CASSPGQGANTEAFF.

The gene calls are TRBV30 and TRBJ1-2; tentatively, D is TRBD1 (5 bases). The germline V and J ends were trimmed by 1 base and 4 bases, with 13 bases remaining between them. The CDR3 covers 14 residues. Germline CDR1 GTSNPN, CDR2 SVGIG (reference sequence). CDR3 nucleotide sequence: TGTGCCTGGAGTGGTGGAGGGGCGGGCTATGGCTACACCTTC. Its protein is CAWSGGGAGYGYTF.

A remark on this clone: The sample holds other DNA sequences that translate to the same CDR3. The CDR3 DNA is TGTGCCAGCAGCCCGTGGACTAGCGGGGGCAATGAGCAGTTCTTC. It specifies CASSPWTSGGNEQFF. The genes are TRBV9 and TRBJ2-1; 13 bases line up with TRBD2. Germline lookup yields CDR1 SGDLS and CDR2 YYNGEE. The CDR3 contains 15 residues. V lost 4 bases, J lost 6 bases, and 4 bases stayed unmatched.

Concerning this clone itself: Here the CDR3 omits its conserved ending phenylalanine or tryptophan, so a read error is the likely source. The chain uses TRBV6-1 and TRBJ1-2; 7 nucleotides agree with TRBD1. Germline CDR1 MNHNS, CDR2 SASEGT. The J segment lost 5 bases and the V segment lost 8 bases, leaving 8 bases of the junction unmatched. The CDR3 is 13 residues long. CDR3 nucleotides: TGTGCCAGCGAGCGACAGGGACGATATGGCTACACCCTC. The encoded protein is CASERQGRYGYTL.

The rearrangement uses TRBV7-2 and TRBJ2-2, with 8 nucleotides matching TRBD2. V dropped 5 bases and J dropped 7; count of bases not matched to a gene: 15. CDR3 length equals 17 residues. CDR1 and CDR2 (germline): SGHTA, FQGNSA. The CDR3: CASSPDFGGAEGGELFF. CDR3 sequence (DNA): TGTGCCAGCAGCCCCGACTTCGGGGGGGCCGAAGGCGGGGAGCTGTTTTTT.

This clone was observed a single time. The chain combines TRBV6-6 with TRBJ2-4; possibly TRBD1 for D (6 bases). The V gene's germline CDR1 is MNHNY and CDR2 SVGAGI (reference sequence). V was clipped by 4 bases and J by 8 bases, with 18 bases between them. The CDR3 contains 15 residues. The CDR3 is CASSFTGPDFHIQYF. The DNA for the CDR3 is TGTGCCAGCAGTTTCACAGGGCCGGATTTTCACATTCAGTACTTC.

The rearrangement joins TRBV5-4 to TRBJ2-5; 10 bases fit TRBD1. Germline CDR1 and CDR2: SGHNT and YYREEE (reference sequence). The CDR3 is made up of 15 amino acids. The ends lost 4 bases at V and 2 bases at J; junction bases unmatched: 5. The CDR3 loop is CASSPRGQGQETQYF. Written as DNA, the CDR3 is TGTGCCAGCAGCCCAAGGGGACAGGGGCAAGAGACCCAGTACTTC.

CDR3: CASSLSGSGNTIYF. The CDR3 DNA sequence: TGTGCCAGCAGCTTATCAGGCTCTGGAAACACCATATATTTT. V gene TRBV7-3 combines with J gene TRBJ1-3, with D unresolved. The length of the CDR3 is 14 residues. V lost 2 bases and J 0 bases, leaving 5 bases between the germline ends. The germline gives CDR1 SGHTA, CDR2 FQGTGA.

A few counts support this clone. One end of the junction does not line up with germline, which may come from a read error. The chain recombines TRBV7-9 with TRBJ1-3, with D possibly being TRBD1 (6 bases). CDR3 length: 16 residues. Looked up from germline, CDR1 is SEHNR and CDR2 is FQNEAQ (reference sequence). The CDR3 DNA reads as TGTTCCAGCAGCCCAAGTCGGGGGGCAACTGGAAACACCATATATTTT. Residues: CSSSPSRGATGNTIYF.